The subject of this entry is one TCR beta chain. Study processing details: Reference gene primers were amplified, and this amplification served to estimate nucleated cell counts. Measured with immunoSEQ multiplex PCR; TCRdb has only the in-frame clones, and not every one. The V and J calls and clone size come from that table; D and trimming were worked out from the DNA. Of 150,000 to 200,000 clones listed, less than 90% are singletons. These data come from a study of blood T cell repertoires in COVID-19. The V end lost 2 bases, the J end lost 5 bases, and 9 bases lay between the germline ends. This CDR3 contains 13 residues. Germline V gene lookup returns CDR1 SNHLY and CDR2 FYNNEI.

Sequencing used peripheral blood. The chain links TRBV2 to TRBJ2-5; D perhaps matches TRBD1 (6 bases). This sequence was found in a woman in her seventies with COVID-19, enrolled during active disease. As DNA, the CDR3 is TGTGCCAGCAGTGAACAGGGGATGGAGACCCAGTACTTC. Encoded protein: CASSEQGMETQYF.